The 19 T cell receptor beta chains listed next were all sequenced from one sample in a study of blood T cells in healthy people across ages. The use of a sample-barcoded 5' primer and a J-beta primer mix characterized a second PCR of roughly 6 to 11 cycles. Using its own MiXCR run on the 5' RACE reads, TCRdb lists one record per CDR3 protein. The sample lists approximately 400,000 distinct CDR3 sequences, roughly half seen once, with 45% to 55% in the top ten. Sequenced material: blood. These receptors were taken from a man aged 55 to 70 in good health.

J is TRBJ2-2 and V is TRBV14; 8 bases line up with TRBD1. This CDR3 has 16 residues. The trim removed 2 bases at V and 5 bases at J, leaving 7 bases unmatched. The germline V gene encodes CDR1 SGHDN and CDR2 FVKESK. CDR3: CASSQSGGPLTGELFF. The CDR3 DNA follows: TGTGCCAGCAGCCAATCAGGGGGCCCCCTAACCGGGGAGCTGTTTTTT.

This clonotype was observed a few times. V usage is TRBV12-3 or TRBV12-4 and J usage is TRBJ1-1; no firm D call. The V end lost 5 bases, the J end lost 3 bases, and 7 bases lay between the germline ends. CDR3 size: 12 residues. CDR3 residues: CASSPRYTEAFF. CDR3 DNA: TGTGCCAGCAGTCCCCGTTACACTGAAGCTTTCTTT.

The V gene is TRBV7-2, the J gene TRBJ1-2; D remains ambiguous. Trimming shortened V by 1 base and J by 2 bases, and 8 bases separated the two germline ends. CDR1 and CDR2 (germline): SGHTA, FQGNSA. CDR3 length: 14 amino acids. The CDR3 DNA follows: TGTGCCAGCAGCTTAGATCCGAACAACTATGGCTACACCTTC. It encodes CASSLDPNNYGYTF.

This clonotype was counted between two and nine times. The V gene is TRBV6-5, the J gene TRBJ2-1; TRBD1 aligns across 8 bases. The CDR3 extends over 13 amino acids. The V segment lost 6 bases and the J segment 10 bases; nucleotides outside the gene matches: 8. Germline CDR1 reads MNHEY; CDR2 reads SVGAGI. CDR3 DNA sequence: TGTGCCAGCAGCCAAGAGTGGGACAGGGAGCAGTTCTTC. Translating gives CASSQEWDREQFF.

In its sample, this clonotype was seen a few times. This chain joins TRBV20-1 and TRBJ2-5, with D maybe TRBD2 (6 bases). The J call may not be correct, given that the DNA end is closer to TRBJ2-7. This CDR3 contains 14 residues. Germline CDR1 and CDR2: DFQATT and SNEGSKA (reference sequence). The CDR3 DNA follows: TGCAGTGCTAGAGCAGGGCGACTAGACAACGAGCAGTACTTC. This gives the protein CSARAGRLDNEQYF.

This CDR3 is CANLRDSRKETQYF. Written as DNA, the CDR3 is TGTGCCAACCTACGGGACAGTCGTAAAGAGACCCAGTACTTC. This chain links TRBV24-1 with TRBJ2-5, with 7 bases matching TRBD1. Germline V gene lookup returns CDR1 KGHDR and CDR2 SFDVKD. V gave up 11 bases and J gave up 3 bases; unmatched junction bases: 11. The CDR3 loop spans 14 amino acids.

The chain combines TRBV12-3 or TRBV12-4 with TRBJ2-5, with 15 bases fitting TRBD2. The CDR3 runs 14 residues. V lost 6 bases to trimming and J lost 11 bases; unmatched junction nucleotides: 7. CDR3 nucleotide sequence: TGTGCCAGCAGCCCTTGGACTAGCGGGAGGGCGCAGTACTTC. Its translation: CASSPWTSGRAQYF.

The chain links TRBV6-5 to TRBJ2-7; 8 nucleotides align to TRBD2. Trimming at V came to 2 bases and at J to 4 bases, leaving 7 bases not matched to a gene. Germline CDR1 MNHEY, CDR2 SVGAGI. The length of the CDR3 is 15 residues. This CDR3 is CASSYGGGRQYEQYF. CDR3 coding DNA: TGTGCCAGCAGTTACGGCGGGGGGAGACAATACGAGCAGTACTTC.

The chain is built from TRBV5-1 and TRBJ1-4; TRBD1 matches 7 bases. The germline CDR1 and CDR2 sequences are SGHRS and YFSETQ. V shed 4 bases, J shed 5 bases, and the junction held 8 bases outside the gene matches. The CDR3 is 15 residues long. The CDR3 region is CASSRMGQPNEKLFF. The CDR3 DNA reads as TGCGCCAGCAGCCGGATGGGACAGCCAAATGAAAAACTGTTTTTT.

V is TRBV7-2 and J is TRBJ1-4; the D gene is possibly TRBD1 (6 bases). Germline V gene sequence: CDR1 SGHTA, CDR2 FQGNSA. The CDR3 contains 14 residues. V lost 4 bases and J 10 bases, leaving 16 bases between the germline ends. The CDR3 loop is CASSSRGLVGKLFF. In nucleotides, the CDR3 is TGTGCCAGCAGCTCCCGGGGGCTGGTGGGAAAACTGTTTTTT.

The rearrangement uses TRBV3-1 and TRBJ2-3; 10 nucleotides agree with TRBD2. The CDR3 length is 13 residues. Germline assignment: CDR1 LGHDT and CDR2 YNNKEL (reference sequence). Trimming cost V 2 bases and J 12 bases; bases outside gene matches: 5. The CDR3, as DNA: TGTGCCAGCAGCCAACTAGCGGGAGCCCGCCAGTATTTT. It is translated as CASSQLAGARQYF.

V and J are TRBV6-5 and TRBJ2-1, with 7 bases matching TRBD2. CDR1 MNHEY and CDR2 SVGAGI come from the germline V gene. The CDR3 covers 14 residues. The V and J ends lost 0 bases and 6 bases, in that order; junction bases with no gene match: 2. The chain's CDR3 is CASSYSPSGNEQFF. CDR3 DNA: TGTGCCAGCAGTTACTCGCCTAGCGGCAATGAGCAGTTCTTC.

CDR3 loop: CASTRDFSYEQYF. The CDR3 DNA follows: TGTGCCAGCACTCGGGATTTCTCCTACGAGCAGTACTTC. This rearrangement joins TRBV2 to TRBJ2-7; TRBD2 is a possible D gene (5 bases). V shed 7 bases and J shed 0 bases, with 10 bases lying between them. The CDR3 runs 13 residues. Per the germline V gene, CDR1 is SNHLY and CDR2 is FYNNEI.

The chain recombines TRBV7-2 with TRBJ2-3; a possible D gene is TRBD2 (5 bases). V gave up 1 base and J gave up 5 bases, with 10 bases separating them. Germline CDR1 and CDR2: SGHTA and FQGNSA. The CDR3 is 14 amino acids. CDR3 bases: TGTGCCAGCAGCTTAGGGTGGGAGCGAGATACGCAGTATTTT. This sequence encodes CASSLGWERDTQYF.

The chain employs TRBV28 and TRBJ1-1; weak D call: TRBD1 (6 bases). In germline, CDR1 is MDHEN, CDR2 SYDVKM. The CDR3 length is 14 residues. Trimming shortened V by 8 bases and J by 0 bases, and 13 bases separated the two germline ends. This CDR3 is CASLSGAMNTEAFF. The DNA of the CDR3 is TGTGCCAGCCTATCGGGGGCGATGAACACTGAAGCTTTCTTT.

The chain links TRBV5-6 to TRBJ2-5; the match to TRBD2 covers 9 bases. Germline loops: CDR1 SGHDT, CDR2 YYEEEE. This CDR3 spans 18 amino acids. J was trimmed by 11 bases and V by 4 bases; bases with no gene match: 24. The CDR3 DNA follows: TGTGCCAGCAGCCCCCGGACTAAGCGGGAGGTCCGTTACAATGAGCAGTACTTC. This gives the protein CASSPRTKREVRYNEQYF.

Regarding this clonotype: The junction departs from germline at one end; a sequencing error may be responsible. The genes are TRBV7-2 and TRBJ2-5, with TRBD1 identical over 12 bases. Germline CDR1 and CDR2: SGHTA and FQGNSA. This CDR3 spans 15 amino acids. The CDR3 coding sequence is TGTCCCAGCAGCAAGGGACAGGGGGCCAAGGAGACCCAGTACTTC. This codes for CPSSKGQGAKETQYF.

The chain has TRBV12-3 or TRBV12-4 and TRBJ2-1; 13 positions match TRBD2. The CDR3 is 17 residues long. J lost 5 bases, V lost 10 bases, and 14 bases had no gene match. Here the CDR3 reads CATQGLAGTPRNNEQFF. DNA for the CDR3: TGTGCCACCCAGGGACTAGCGGGAACGCCGAGAAACAATGAGCAGTTCTTC.

The chain has TRBV20-1 and TRBJ2-7; TRBD1 agrees at 10 bases. Germline values: CDR1 DFQATT, CDR2 SNEGSKA (reference sequence). V dropped 5 bases and J dropped 4; count of bases not matched to a gene: 8. The CDR3 consists of 14 residues. The CDR3 is CSALLRDRGYEQYF. As DNA, the CDR3 is TGCAGTGCTTTGCTCCGGGACAGGGGTTACGAGCAGTACTTC.